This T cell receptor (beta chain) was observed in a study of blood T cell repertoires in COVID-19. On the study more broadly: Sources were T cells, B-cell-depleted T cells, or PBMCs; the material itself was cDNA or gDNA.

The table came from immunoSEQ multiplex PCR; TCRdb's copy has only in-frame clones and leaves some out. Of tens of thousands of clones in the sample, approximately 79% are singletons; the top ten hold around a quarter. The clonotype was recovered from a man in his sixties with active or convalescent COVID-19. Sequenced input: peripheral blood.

The CDR3 DNA reads as TGTGCCAGCAGCTTCCTTTCTGGAAACACCATATATTTT. Translating gives CASSFLSGNTIYF. This chain links TRBV7-9 with TRBJ1-3, with D unresolved. The CDR3 covers 13 residues. Germline V CDR1 and CDR2: SEHNR, FQNEAQ (reference sequence). V was shortened by 3 bases and J by 1 base, with 4 bases between the two germline ends. Full variable domain (rest looked up from reference TRBV7-9 and TRBJ1-3): DTGVSQNPRHKITKRGQNVTFRCDPISEHNRLYWYRQTLGQGPEFLTYFQNEAQLEKSRLLSDRFSAERPKGSFSTLEIQRTEQGDSAMYLCASSFLSGNTIYFGEGSWLTVV.